The next 22 T cell receptor beta chains were all read from a single sample in a study of identical twins. TCRdb re-called the 5' RACE reads through MiXCR, storing one row per CDR3 protein. The sample has roughly 250,000 distinct CDR3 sequences; over 12% are singletons. Sequenced sample: memory (CD45RO+) T cells sorted from blood. The receptors stem from a woman between 18 and 29 years old in good health.

V gene TRBV12-3 or TRBV12-4 combines with J gene TRBJ2-3; D is ambiguous. V was cut by 1 base and J by 2 bases, with 4 bases left in between. This CDR3 has 13 residues. In DNA form, the CDR3 reads TGTGCCAGCAGTTTAGACCTCACAGATACGCAGTATTTT. This codes for CASSLDLTDTQYF.

This clonotype was recorded many times. In DNA form, the CDR3 reads TGCGCCAGCAGCCAACAGTTTGGGGGCGAGCAGTTCTTC. Its translation is CASSQQFGGEQFF. The chain recombines TRBV4-3 with TRBJ2-1; possible D gene TRBD1, 6 bases. V lost 2 bases to trimming and J lost 10 bases, with 12 bases between them. CDR3 length: 13 amino acids. Germline CDR1 LGHNA, CDR2 YSLEER.

This clonotype was seen at least ten times. This chain joins TRBV10-3 and TRBJ2-1, with 11 bases matching TRBD1. V lost 0 bases to trimming and J lost 7 bases; unmatched junction nucleotides: 2. Germline V gene data show CDR1 as ENHRY and CDR2 as SYGVKD. The CDR3 has 15 amino acids. The CDR3 DNA follows: TGTGCCATCAGTGAGTCCGGGACAGGGGGGAATGAGCAGTTCTTC. It specifies CAISESGTGGNEQFF.

V and J are TRBV5-1 and TRBJ1-4; TRBD1 matches 7 bases. Germline V lookup: CDR1 SGHRS, CDR2 YFSETQ. Losses at the gene ends were 4 bases for V and 4 bases for J; bases not matched to a gene: 7. This CDR3 has 15 residues. CDR3 sequence (DNA): TGCGCCAGCAGCGTCGATTACAGGGGTAATGAAAAACTGTTTTTT. This encodes CASSVDYRGNEKLFF.

This clonotype was observed a handful of times. The genes are TRBV12-3 or TRBV12-4 and TRBJ2-1; 10 positions agree with TRBD2. The CDR3 totals 15 residues. J lost 8 bases, V lost 1 base, and 5 bases had no gene match. CDR3 protein: CASSLERGGRDEQFF. The CDR3, as DNA: TGTGCCAGCAGTTTAGAGCGGGGGGGCCGGGATGAGCAGTTCTTC.

This clonotype came up once. This chain links TRBV6-5 with TRBJ1-4, with D maybe TRBD1 (5 bases). CDR1 is MNHEY and CDR2 is SVGAGI in the germline V gene. V shed 4 bases and J shed 0 bases, with 12 bases lying between them. The CDR3 totals 16 residues. The CDR3 sequence is CASSLGHLATNEKLFF. In DNA form, the CDR3 reads TGTGCCAGCAGTTTAGGACACCTTGCAACTAATGAAAAACTGTTTTTT.

This clonotype has just a few counts. The chain has TRBV20-1 and TRBJ1-2, with 9 bases fitting TRBD1. Germline values: CDR1 DFQATT, CDR2 SNEGSKA (reference sequence). This CDR3 comprises 13 residues. CDR3 amino acids: CTAPLQGALGYTF. The CDR3 bases are TGCACTGCGCCTCTACAGGGGGCTTTGGGCTACACCTTC.

This chain joins TRBV20-1 and TRBJ2-7, with D tentatively TRBD1 (5 bases). V was pared by 3 bases and J by 2 bases, with 8 bases between. CDR1 is DFQATT, CDR2 SNEGSKA, per germline (reference sequence). The CDR3 contains 12 residues. In DNA, the CDR3 is TGCAGTGCTAGTGCCAGGGCCTACGAGCAGTACTTC. This encodes CSASARAYEQYF.

The V call is TRBV5-6, the J call TRBJ2-5, with D perhaps being TRBD1 or TRBD2 (5 bases each). In germline, CDR1 is SGHDT, CDR2 YYEEEE. The V and J ends lost 1 base and 5 bases respectively, with 9 bases between them. The CDR3 totals 13 residues. In DNA form, the CDR3 reads TGTGCCAGCAGCTTGTCGGGGACGGAGACCCAGTACTTC. Protein sequence: CASSLSGTETQYF.

There are a few counts of this clonotype. The rearrangement joins TRBV4-3 to TRBJ1-4; perhaps TRBD1 as D (5 bases). Per the germline V gene, CDR1 is LGHNA and CDR2 is YSLEER. The V end lost 3 bases, the J end lost 5 bases, and 16 bases lay between the germline ends. The length of the CDR3 is 16 residues. The CDR3 coding sequence is TGCGCCAGCAGCCATCGAATTGGGGGGGTGAATGAAAAACTGTTTTTT. It specifies CASSHRIGGVNEKLFF.

The chain couples TRBV2 to TRBJ2-1, with D perhaps matching TRBD1 or TRBD2 (6 bases each). Trimming shortened V by 6 bases and J by 7 bases, and 19 bases separated the two germline ends. Germline assignment: CDR1 SNHLY and CDR2 FYNNEI. This CDR3 is 15 amino acids long. The CDR3 reads CASRQEGGIRNEQFF. In nucleotides, the CDR3 is TGTGCCAGCAGACAGGAGGGGGGAATCAGAAATGAGCAGTTCTTC.

This clonotype was seen ten or more times. V usage is TRBV7-9 and J usage is TRBJ2-1, with D unresolved. The CDR3 totals 13 residues. With 4 bases removed from V and 4 bases from J, the gap between germline ends came to 8 bases. Germline loops: CDR1 SEHNR, CDR2 FQNEAQ (reference sequence). CDR3: CASSWGFYNEQFF. CDR3 coding DNA: TGTGCCAGCAGCTGGGGATTTTACAATGAGCAGTTCTTC. The full variable domain, in which reference TRBV7-9 and TRBJ2-1 provide the parts outside the CDR3, is DTGVSQNPRHKITKRGQNVTFRCDPISEHNRLYWYRQTLGQGPEFLTYFQNEAQLEKSRLLSDRFSAERPKGSFSTLEIQRTEQGDSAMYLCASSWGFYNEQFFGPGTRLTVL.

This clonotype was seen a few times. The chain uses TRBV10-3 and TRBJ2-5; 7 nucleotides align to TRBD2. J was trimmed by 7 bases and V by 0 bases; bases with no gene match: 14. The CDR3 is 17 residues long. CDR1 and CDR2 (germline): ENHRY, SYGVKD. The DNA for the CDR3 is TGTGCCATCAGTGAGTCGACGCGGTCTAGCGGTCCGGGGACCCAGTACTTC. Protein: CAISESTRSSGPGTQYF.

The rearrangement links TRBV5-1 to TRBJ2-1; D uncertain. There are 13 residues in the CDR3. V lost 3 bases, J lost 5 bases, and 9 bases lay in between. Germline CDR1 and CDR2: SGHRS and YFSETQ. CDR3 protein: CASSSRSHNEQFF. For the CDR3, the DNA is TGCGCCAGCAGCTCGCGATCCCACAATGAGCAGTTCTTC.

This clonotype was counted only a few times. CDR3 DNA sequence: TGTGCCAGCAGACAACTCACAGGGGCGGTCACCTTC. This translates into CASRQLTGAVTF. This sequence joins TRBV12-3 or TRBV12-4 and TRBJ1-2; 7 nucleotides match TRBD1. The CDR3 runs 12 residues. Losses at the gene ends were 6 bases for V and 13 bases for J; bases not matched to a gene: 11.

A few counts support this clonotype. The V call is TRBV11-2, the J call TRBJ2-1, with D unclear. V was shortened by 3 bases and J by 15 bases, with 15 bases between the two germline ends. Germline V gene sequence: CDR1 SGHAT, CDR2 FQNNGV. The CDR3 contains 12 residues. The CDR3 region is CASSLSGTSGFF. In DNA form, the CDR3 reads TGTGCCAGCAGCTTGTCCGGCACCTCGGGGTTCTTC.

CDR3 sequence reads: CASSLEASGGLKTQYF. DNA of the CDR3: TGTGCCAGCAGCTTAGAAGCTAGCGGGGGTCTAAAGACCCAGTACTTC. The chain links TRBV11-2 to TRBJ2-5, with 10 bases identical to TRBD2. With 0 bases clipped from V and 6 bases from J, the junction kept 7 bases outside the gene matches. Per the germline V gene, CDR1 is SGHAT and CDR2 is FQNNGV. The CDR3 runs 16 residues.

There are a few counts of this clonotype. The V and J genes are TRBV11-2 and TRBJ2-7; the match to TRBD2 covers 11 bases. Trimming at V came to 1 base and at J to 7 bases, leaving 15 bases not matched to a gene. Per the germline V gene, CDR1 is SGHAT and CDR2 is FQNNGV. This CDR3 is built from 18 residues. For the CDR3, the DNA is TGTGCCAGCAGCTTAGTAGCCCCTCCGACTAGCGGGGCGGGGGAGCAGTACTTC. Translation: CASSLVAPPTSGAGEQYF.

This clonotype was detected ten times or more. This chain connects TRBV27 to TRBJ2-7, with D hard to call. The CDR3 has 11 residues. From germline, CDR1 is MNHEY and CDR2 SMNVEV (reference sequence). Trimming took off 1 base at V and 5 bases at J, with 3 bases between the two ends. The CDR3 region has the DNA TGTGCCAGCAGTTTATTCCACGAGCAGTACTTC. Its translation: CASSLFHEQYF.

Many counts were recorded for this clonotype. The rearrangement uses TRBV7-9 and TRBJ2-2; the D is unclear. The V and J ends lost 7 bases and 1 base respectively, with 7 bases between them. Germline-derived CDR1 and CDR2 are SEHNR and FQNEAQ (reference sequence). The CDR3 has 13 residues. CDR3 protein: CASMNGNTGELFF. As DNA, the CDR3 is TGTGCCAGCATGAATGGGAACACCGGGGAGCTGTTTTTT.

The chain links TRBV6-1 to TRBJ1-6, with 8 bases lining up with TRBD1. CDR3 length: 14 amino acids. V dropped 4 bases and J dropped 13; count of bases not matched to a gene: 9. Germline CDR1 MNHNS, CDR2 SASEGT. The CDR3 here is CASSVDLTGVPLHF. The CDR3 nucleotides are TGTGCCAGCAGTGTGGACCTGACAGGGGTCCCCCTCCACTTT.

V usage is TRBV30 and J usage is TRBJ1-2; D unresolved. The length of the CDR3 is 13 residues. Germline V gene sequence: CDR1 GTSNPN, CDR2 SVGIG (reference sequence). V was pared by 1 base and J by 5 bases, with 11 bases between. CDR3 sequence (DNA): TGTGCCTGGAGTGGGGCGGGTGAATATGGCTACACCTTC. It is translated as CAWSGAGEYGYTF.